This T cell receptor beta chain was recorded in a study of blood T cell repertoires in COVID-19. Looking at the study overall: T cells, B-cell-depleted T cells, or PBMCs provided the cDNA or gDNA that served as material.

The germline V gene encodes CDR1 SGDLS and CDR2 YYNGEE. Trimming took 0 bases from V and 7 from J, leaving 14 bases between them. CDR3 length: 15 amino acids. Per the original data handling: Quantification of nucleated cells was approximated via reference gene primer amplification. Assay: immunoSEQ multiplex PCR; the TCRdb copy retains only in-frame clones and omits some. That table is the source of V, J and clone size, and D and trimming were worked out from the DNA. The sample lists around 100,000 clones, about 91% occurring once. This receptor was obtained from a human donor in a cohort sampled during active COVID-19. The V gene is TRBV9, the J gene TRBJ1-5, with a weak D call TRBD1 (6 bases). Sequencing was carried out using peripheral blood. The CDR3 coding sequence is TGTGCCAGCAGCGTAGGGGGGGGCTTGAGGCAGCCCCAGCATTTT. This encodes CASSVGGGLRQPQHF.